This T cell receptor (beta chain) was recorded in a study of blood T cell repertoires in COVID-19. Study at large: COVID-19 samples, acute and convalescent, were from the United States, Italy and Spain. In each case, the material was cDNA or gDNA derived from T cells, B-cell-depleted T cells, or PBMCs.

Original methodology: Amplification of reference gene primers was used by the study to estimate nucleated cell counts. The assay was immunoSEQ multiplex PCR, and TCRdb's table has in-frame clones only and misses some. From that table come the V and J calls and clone size; the DNA was used to work out D and trimming. This table holds over 400,000 clones, 70% to 90% found once. The receptor comes from a human donor in a cohort sampled during active COVID-19. Sequencing was done on a sample of peripheral blood.

The CDR3 loop is CATADEHYEQYF. CDR3 DNA sequence: TGTGCCACCGCAGATGAACATTACGAGCAGTACTTC. This chain connects TRBV10-3 to TRBJ2-7; D is ambiguous. This CDR3 spans 12 amino acids. Germline V lookup: CDR1 ENHRY, CDR2 SYGVKD. Trimming cost V 10 bases and J 4 bases, with 14 bases left between them.